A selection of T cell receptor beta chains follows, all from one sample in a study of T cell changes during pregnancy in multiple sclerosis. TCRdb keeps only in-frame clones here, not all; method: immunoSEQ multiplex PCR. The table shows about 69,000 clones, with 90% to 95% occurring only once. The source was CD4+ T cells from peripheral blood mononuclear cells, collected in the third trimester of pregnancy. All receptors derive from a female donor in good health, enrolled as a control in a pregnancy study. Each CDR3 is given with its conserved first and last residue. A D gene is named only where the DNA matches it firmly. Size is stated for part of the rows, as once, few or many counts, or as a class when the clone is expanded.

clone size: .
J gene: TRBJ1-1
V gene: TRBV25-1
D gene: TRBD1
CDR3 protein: CASSSTGVTEAFF
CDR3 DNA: TGTGCCAGCAGCTCGACAGGGGTTACCGAAGCTTTCTTT

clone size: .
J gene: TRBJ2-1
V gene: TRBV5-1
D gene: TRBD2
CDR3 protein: CASSSGLAGDKEQFF
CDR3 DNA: TGCGCCAGCAGCTCGGGACTAGCGGGGGATAAAGAGCAGTTCTTC

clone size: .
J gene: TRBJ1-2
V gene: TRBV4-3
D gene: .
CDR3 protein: CASSQTYSRVNYGYTF
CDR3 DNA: TGCGCCAGCAGCCAAACGTACTCCAGGGTCAACTATGGCTACACCTTC

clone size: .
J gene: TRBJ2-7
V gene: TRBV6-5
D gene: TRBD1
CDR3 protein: CASSYGLDRGRKQYF
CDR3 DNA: TGTGCCAGCAGTTACGGTTTGGACAGGGGACGCAAGCAGTACTTC

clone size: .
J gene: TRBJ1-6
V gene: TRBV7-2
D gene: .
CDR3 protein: CASSLHQAYNSPLHF
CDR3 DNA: TGTGCCAGCAGCCTCCATCAGGCGTATAATTCACCCCTCCACTTT

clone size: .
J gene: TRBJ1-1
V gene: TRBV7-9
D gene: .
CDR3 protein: CASRPSGKNRADTEAFF
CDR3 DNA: TGTGCCAGCAGACCATCGGGGAAGAACAGGGCGGACACTGAAGCTTTCTTT

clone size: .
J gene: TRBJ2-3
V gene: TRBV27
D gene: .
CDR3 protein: CASSLKAPTDTQYF
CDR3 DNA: TGTGCCAGCAGTTTAAAAGCGCCCACAGATACGCAGTATTTT

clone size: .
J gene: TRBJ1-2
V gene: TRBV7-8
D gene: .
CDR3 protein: CASSLRTAYNYGYTF
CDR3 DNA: TGTGCCAGCAGCCTACGGACAGCGTATAACTATGGCTACACCTTC

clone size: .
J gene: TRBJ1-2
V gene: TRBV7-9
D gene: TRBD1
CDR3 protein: CASSQMGTVSQIGAYGYTF
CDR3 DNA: TGTGCCAGCAGTCAAATGGGGACAGTTTCCCAAATAGGCGCCTATGGCTACACCTTC

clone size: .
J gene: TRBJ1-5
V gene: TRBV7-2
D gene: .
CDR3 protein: CASSLSGRGHQPQHF
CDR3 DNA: TGTGCCAGCAGCTTATCAGGCAGGGGCCATCAGCCCCAGCATTTT

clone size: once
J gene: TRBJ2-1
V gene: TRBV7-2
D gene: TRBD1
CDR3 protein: CASSLGLGQGEDEQFF
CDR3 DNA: TGTGCCAGCAGCTTAGGTCTTGGACAGGGGGAGGATGAGCAGTTCTTC

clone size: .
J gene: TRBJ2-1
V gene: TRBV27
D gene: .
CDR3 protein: CASSLSRATNYNEQFF
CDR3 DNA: TGTGCCAGCAGTTTATCGAGGGCTACAAACTACAATGAGCAGTTCTTC

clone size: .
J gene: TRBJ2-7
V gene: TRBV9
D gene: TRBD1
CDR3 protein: CASSVEGGQGIHEQYF
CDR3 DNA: TGTGCCAGCAGCGTAGAGGGGGGACAGGGTATCCACGAGCAGTACTTC

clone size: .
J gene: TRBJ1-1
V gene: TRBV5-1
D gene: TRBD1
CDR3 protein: CASSLAAGGQAFF
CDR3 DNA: TGCGCCAGCAGCTTGGCGGCAGGGGGCCAAGCTTTCTTT

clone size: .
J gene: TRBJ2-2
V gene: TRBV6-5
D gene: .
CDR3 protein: CASSYLNSGTGELFF
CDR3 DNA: TGTGCCAGCAGTTACCTAAATTCAGGGACCGGGGAGCTGTTTTTT

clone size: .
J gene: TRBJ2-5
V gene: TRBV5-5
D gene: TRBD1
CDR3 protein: CASSSLGGLGETQYF
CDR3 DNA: TGTGCCAGCAGCTCCCTAGGGGGCCTGGGAGAGACCCAGTACTTC

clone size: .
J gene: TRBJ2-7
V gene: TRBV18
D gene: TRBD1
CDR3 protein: CASSPGQGVSYEQYF
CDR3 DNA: TGTGCCAGCTCACCAGGACAGGGGGTCTCCTACGAGCAGTACTTC

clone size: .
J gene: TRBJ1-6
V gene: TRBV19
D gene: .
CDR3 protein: CASSGLNSPLHF
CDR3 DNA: TGTGCCAGTAGTGGCCTGAATTCACCCCTCCACTTT

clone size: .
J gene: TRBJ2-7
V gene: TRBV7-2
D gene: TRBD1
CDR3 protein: CASSALGQVLNEQYF
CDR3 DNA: TGTGCCAGCAGCGCCTTAGGACAGGTCCTCAACGAGCAGTACTTC

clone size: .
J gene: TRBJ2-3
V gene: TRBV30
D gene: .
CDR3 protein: CAWSVFSGGLLVSTDTQYF
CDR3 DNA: TGTGCCTGGAGTGTATTTAGTGGGGGACTTCTCGTTAGCACAGATACGCAGTATTTT

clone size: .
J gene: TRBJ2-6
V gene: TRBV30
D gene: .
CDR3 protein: CAWNTVSGANVLTF
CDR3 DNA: TGTGCCTGGAATACAGTTTCTGGGGCCAACGTCCTGACTTTC

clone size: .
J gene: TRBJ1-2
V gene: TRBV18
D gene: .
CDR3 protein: CASSPIKEAGYTF
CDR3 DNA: TGTGCCAGCTCACCTATTAAGGAGGCCGGCTACACCTTC

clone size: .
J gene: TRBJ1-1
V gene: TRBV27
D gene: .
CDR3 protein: CASRVFGVGEAFF
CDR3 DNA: TGTGCCAGCAGAGTCTTCGGGGTAGGTGAAGCTTTCTTT

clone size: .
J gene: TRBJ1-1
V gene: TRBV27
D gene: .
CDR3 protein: CASSPRGNTEAFF
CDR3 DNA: TGTGCCAGCAGCCCACGGGGAAACACTGAAGCTTTCTTT

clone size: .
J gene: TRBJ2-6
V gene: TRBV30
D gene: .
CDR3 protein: CAWRGDFSGANVLTF
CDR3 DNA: TGTGCCTGGAGGGGCGATTTCTCTGGGGCCAACGTCCTGACTTTC

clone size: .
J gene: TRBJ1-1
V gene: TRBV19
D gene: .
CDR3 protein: CASSTPRVTEAFF
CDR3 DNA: TGTGCCAGTAGTACACCCAGGGTCACTGAAGCTTTCTTT

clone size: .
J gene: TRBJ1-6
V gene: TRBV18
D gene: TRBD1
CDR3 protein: CASSGTGGSYNSPLHF
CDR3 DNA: TGTGCCAGCTCGGGGACAGGGGGCTCCTATAATTCACCCCTCCACTTT

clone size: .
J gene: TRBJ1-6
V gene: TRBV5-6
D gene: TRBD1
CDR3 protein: CASSWGPGGESPLHF
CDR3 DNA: TGTGCCAGCAGCTGGGGGCCAGGGGGTGAGTCACCCCTCCACTTT